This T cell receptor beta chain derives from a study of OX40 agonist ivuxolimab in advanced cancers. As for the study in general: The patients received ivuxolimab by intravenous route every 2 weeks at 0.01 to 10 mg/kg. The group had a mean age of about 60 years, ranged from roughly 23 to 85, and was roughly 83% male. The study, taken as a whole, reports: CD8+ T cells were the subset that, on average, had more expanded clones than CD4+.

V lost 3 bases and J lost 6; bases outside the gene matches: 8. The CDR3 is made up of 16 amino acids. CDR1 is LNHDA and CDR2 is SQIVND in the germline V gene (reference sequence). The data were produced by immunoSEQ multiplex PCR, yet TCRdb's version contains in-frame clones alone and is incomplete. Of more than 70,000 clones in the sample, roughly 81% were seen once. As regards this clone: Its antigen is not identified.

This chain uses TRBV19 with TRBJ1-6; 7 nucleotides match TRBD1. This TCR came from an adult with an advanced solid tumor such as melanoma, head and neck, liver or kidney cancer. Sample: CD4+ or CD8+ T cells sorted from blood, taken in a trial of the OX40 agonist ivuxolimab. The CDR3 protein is CASSILSGQPNSPLHF. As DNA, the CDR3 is TGTGCCAGTAGTATTTTATCGGGACAGCCTAATTCACCCCTCCACTTT.